The 19 T cell receptor beta chains below were found in one sample sequenced in a study of blood T cell repertoires in COVID-19. Sequencing was performed with immunoSEQ multiplex PCR; in TCRdb, only in-frame clones are kept and a portion is missing. Of about 120,000 clones in the sample, approximately 90% were seen once. The sequenced sample consisted of peripheral blood. Receptors were obtained from a human donor in a cohort sampled during active COVID-19.

This clone was seen only once. The chain employs TRBV2 and TRBJ2-3; 10 bases fit TRBD1. From germline, CDR1 is SNHLY and CDR2 FYNNEI. Trimming took 6 bases from V and 4 from J; bases not matched to a gene: 4. The CDR3 has 14 residues. The CDR3 nucleotides read TGTGCCAGCAGCCGGGACAGGGGCCCAGATACGCAGTATTTT. Amino acid sequence: CASSRDRGPDTQYF.

There are a few counts of this clone. The chain recombines TRBV19 with TRBJ2-2, with 7 bases that match TRBD2. The CDR3 has 15 residues. The germline V gene encodes CDR1 LNHDA and CDR2 SQIVND (reference sequence). V lost 7 bases to trimming and J lost 2 bases; unmatched junction nucleotides: 7. The CDR3 region has the DNA TGTGCCAGTACAACGGGACTAACCAACACCGGGGAGCTGTTTTTT. Translating it yields CASTTGLTNTGELFF.

V is TRBV20-1 and J is TRBJ2-1; TRBD2 agrees at 8 bases. Per germline, CDR1 DFQATT and CDR2 SNEGSKA (reference sequence). This CDR3 has 14 amino acids. V lost 3 bases and J lost 4; bases outside the gene matches: 5. The CDR3 reads CSASIREGYNEQFF. The CDR3 DNA reads TGCAGTGCTAGTATCCGGGAGGGTTACAATGAGCAGTTCTTC.

The chain combines TRBV27 with TRBJ2-1; TRBD2 agrees at 10 bases. Trimming removed 1 base from V and 4 bases from J; junction bases left unmatched: 7. The CDR3 covers 17 residues. CDR1 is MNHEY, CDR2 SMNVEV, per germline (reference sequence). Here the CDR3 reads CASSLLSLAGEYNEQFF. The DNA of the CDR3 is TGTGCCAGCAGTTTATTGAGTCTAGCGGGAGAGTACAATGAGCAGTTCTTC.

V and J are TRBV11-3 and TRBJ2-5, with TRBD1 matching over 9 bases. The trim removed 3 bases at V and 6 bases at J, leaving 5 bases unmatched. Germline V gene lookup returns CDR1 SGHNT and CDR2 YENEEA. The CDR3 extends over 14 amino acids. CDR3 residues: CASSLRGTGKTQYF. CDR3 DNA sequence: TGTGCCAGCAGCTTGAGAGGGACAGGGAAGACCCAGTACTTC.

This chain connects TRBV7-2 to TRBJ1-5, with 10 bases that match TRBD1. Germline V gene sequence: CDR1 SGHTA, CDR2 FQGNSA. This CDR3 region has 17 residues. Unmatched junction bases numbered 9, after V lost 5 bases and J lost 2 bases. CDR3 DNA: TGTGCCAGCAGCCCGAAGACAGGGGGCCGGGGCAATCAGCCCCAGCATTTT. Amino acid sequence: CASSPKTGGRGNQPQHF.

The V gene is TRBV20-1, the J gene TRBJ2-5, with D maybe TRBD1 (5 bases). CDR3 length equals 10 residues. The V end was cut by 5 bases, the J end by 4 bases, with 5 bases between. Germline V CDR1 and CDR2: DFQATT, SNEGSKA (reference sequence). CDR3 in amino acids: CSADRETQYF. The CDR3 DNA is TGCAGTGCTGACAGAGAGACCCAGTACTTC.

This clone was observed a few times. The V call is TRBV2, the J call TRBJ1-5; maybe TRBD1 (5 bases). Germline V lookup: CDR1 SNHLY, CDR2 FYNNEI. V gave up 3 bases and J gave up 1 base, with 10 bases separating them. This CDR3 spans 15 amino acids. The CDR3 sequence: CASSDDSLSNQPQHF. The DNA of the CDR3 is TGTGCCAGCAGTGATGACAGCCTCAGCAATCAGCCCCAGCATTTT. Supplemented by reference TRBV2 and TRBJ1-5, the full variable domain reads EPEVTQTPSHQVTQMGQEVILRCVPISNHLYFYWYRQILGQKVEFLVSFYNNEISEKSEIFDDQFSVERPDGSNFTLKIRSTKLEDSAMYFCASSDDSLSNQPQHFGDGTRLSIL.

V and J are TRBV7-6 and TRBJ2-3; D gene unclear. V dropped 3 bases and J dropped 6 bases, with 7 bases sitting between them. The length of the CDR3 is 12 residues. Germline V gene sequence: CDR1 SGHVS, CDR2 FNYEAQ. CDR3 region: CASSFERDTQYF. DNA for the CDR3: TGTGCCAGCAGCTTTGAGAGGGATACGCAGTATTTT.

Only one count was recorded for this clone. This rearrangement joins TRBV9 to TRBJ2-1, with 10 bases lining up with TRBD1. The CDR3 length is 15 residues. The V segment lost 4 bases and the J segment 6 bases; nucleotides outside the gene matches: 7. Per the germline V gene, CDR1 is SGDLS and CDR2 is YYNGEE. The CDR3 DNA reads as TGTGCCAGCAGCACAAGACAGGGGGCAAGCAATGAGCAGTTCTTC. Amino acid sequence: CASSTRQGASNEQFF.

The chain carries TRBV5-6 and TRBJ2-1; D uncertain. V was clipped by 4 bases and J by 0 bases, with 14 bases between them. Germline loops: CDR1 SGHDT, CDR2 YYEEEE. The CDR3 has 16 amino acids. CDR3 protein: CASSNVGWSSYNEQFF. For the CDR3, the DNA is TGTGCCAGCAGCAACGTCGGGTGGAGCTCCTACAATGAGCAGTTCTTC.

In its sample, this clone was seen once. The chain joins TRBV7-9 to TRBJ2-5; D gene uncertain. V was shortened by 1 base and J by 5 bases, with 17 bases between the two germline ends. The CDR3 sequence is 16 residues long. Germline CDR1 is SEHNR and CDR2 is FQNEAQ (reference sequence). CDR3 sequence: CASSLVNGFLVETQYF. The DNA for the CDR3 is TGTGCCAGCAGCTTAGTAAACGGTTTTTTAGTGGAGACCCAGTACTTC. Full variable domain (missing parts from reference TRBV7-9 and TRBJ2-5): DTGVSQNPRHKITKRGQNVTFRCDPISEHNRLYWYRQTLGQGPEFLTYFQNEAQLEKSRLLSDRFSAERPKGSFSTLEIQRTEQGDSAMYLCASSLVNGFLVETQYFGPGTRLLVL.

V is TRBV6-5 and J is TRBJ1-1; D remains ambiguous. Deletions cut 0 bases from V and 10 bases from J, with 9 bases between. CDR1 and CDR2 from the germline V gene are MNHEY and SVGAGI. The CDR3 runs to 12 residues. In nucleotides, the CDR3 is TGTGCCAGCAGTTACTCGACTGGTACAGCTTTCTTT. Protein product: CASSYSTGTAFF.

This clone was observed a handful of times. The V gene is TRBV24-1, the J gene TRBJ2-6, with 8 bases fitting TRBD1. With 3 bases clipped from V and 2 bases from J, the junction kept 2 bases outside the gene matches. This CDR3 is built from 16 residues. CDR1 KGHDR and CDR2 SFDVKD come from the germline V gene. The CDR3 spells CATSDPGGAGANVLTF. DNA of the CDR3: TGTGCCACCAGTGATCCAGGGGGCGCTGGGGCCAACGTCCTGACTTTC.

The rearrangement uses TRBV10-3 and TRBJ1-1; 7 bases agree with TRBD1. The length of the CDR3 is 14 residues. V shed 6 bases, J shed 1 base, and the junction held 5 bases outside the gene matches. Germline assignment: CDR1 ENHRY and CDR2 SYGVKD. The CDR3 here is CAIRRTGPNTEAFF. In nucleotides, the CDR3 is TGTGCCATCAGAAGGACAGGTCCGAACACTGAAGCTTTCTTT.

The sample holds one count of this clone. This sequence joins TRBV21-1 and TRBJ1-2; the D call in the table, TRBD1, was not verified against the DNA. TRBV21-1 is assigned pseudogene status. The CDR3 has 15 amino acids. In DNA, the CDR3 is TGTGCCAGCAGCAATCTATTCGACAGGCTCTATGGCTACACCTTC. Residues: CASSNLFDRLYGYTF.

This sequence joins TRBV18 and TRBJ2-3; D remains ambiguous. CDR1 is KGHSH and CDR2 is LQKENI in the germline V gene. This CDR3 region has 13 residues. The V and J ends lost 0 bases and 3 bases respectively, with 4 bases between them. CDR3 bases: TGTGCCAGCTCACCACCTCCGACAGATACGCAGTATTTT. As protein: CASSPPPTDTQYF.

The chain joins TRBV19 to TRBJ2-5, with D perhaps matching TRBD2 (5 bases). V was clipped by 3 bases and J by 7 bases, with 18 bases between them. The CDR3 sequence is 15 residues long. In germline, CDR1 is LNHDA, CDR2 SQIVND (reference sequence). The DNA of the CDR3 is TGTGCCAGTAGTATGAAGGGAGCGGCCTCGTGGACCCAGTACTTC. Amino acids: CASSMKGAASWTQYF.

The chain carries TRBV28 and TRBJ1-2; 9 nucleotides line up with TRBD1. CDR1 and CDR2 from the germline V gene are MDHEN and SYDVKM. This CDR3 spans 16 amino acids. With V trimmed by 3 bases and J by 8 bases, 13 bases remained unmatched. CDR3 in amino acids: CASSFVPKTGGEGYTF. In DNA, the CDR3 is TGTGCCAGCAGTTTTGTCCCTAAGACAGGGGGTGAGGGCTACACCTTC.